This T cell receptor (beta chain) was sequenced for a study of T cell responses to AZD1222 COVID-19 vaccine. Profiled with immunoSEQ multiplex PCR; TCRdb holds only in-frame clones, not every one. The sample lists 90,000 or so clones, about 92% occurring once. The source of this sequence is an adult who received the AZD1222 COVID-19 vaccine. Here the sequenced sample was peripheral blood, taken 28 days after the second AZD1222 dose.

The chain's CDR3 is CASSQDLHNEQYF. DNA of the CDR3: TGCGCCAGCAGCCAAGATTTACACAACGAGCAGTACTTC. The chain uses TRBV4-3 and TRBJ2-7; D remains ambiguous. Germline CDR1 reads LGHNA; CDR2 reads YSLEER. CDR3 length: 13 residues. Trimming took off 0 bases at V and 5 bases at J, with 8 bases between the two ends.